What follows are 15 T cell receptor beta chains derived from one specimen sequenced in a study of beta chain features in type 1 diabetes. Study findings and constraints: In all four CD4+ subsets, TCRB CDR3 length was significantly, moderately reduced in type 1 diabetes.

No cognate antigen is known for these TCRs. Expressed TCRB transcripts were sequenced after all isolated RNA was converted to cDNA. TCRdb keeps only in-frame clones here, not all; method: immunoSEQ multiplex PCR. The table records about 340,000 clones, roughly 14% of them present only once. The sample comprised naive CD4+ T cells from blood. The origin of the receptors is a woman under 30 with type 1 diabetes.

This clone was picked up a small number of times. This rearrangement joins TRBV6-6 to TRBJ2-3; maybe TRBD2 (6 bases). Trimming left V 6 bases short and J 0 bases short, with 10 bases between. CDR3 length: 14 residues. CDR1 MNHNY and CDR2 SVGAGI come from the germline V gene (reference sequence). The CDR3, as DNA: TGTGCCAGCAGCGGGGACTCCAGCACAGATACGCAGTATTTT. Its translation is CASSGDSSTDTQYF.

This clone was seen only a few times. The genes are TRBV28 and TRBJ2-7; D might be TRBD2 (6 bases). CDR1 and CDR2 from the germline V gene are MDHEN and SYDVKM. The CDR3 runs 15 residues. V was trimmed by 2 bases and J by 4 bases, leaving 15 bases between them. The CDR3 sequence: CASSLGGGVRYEQYF. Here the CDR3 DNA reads TGTGCCAGCAGTTTAGGCGGAGGGGTCCGGTACGAGCAGTACTTC.

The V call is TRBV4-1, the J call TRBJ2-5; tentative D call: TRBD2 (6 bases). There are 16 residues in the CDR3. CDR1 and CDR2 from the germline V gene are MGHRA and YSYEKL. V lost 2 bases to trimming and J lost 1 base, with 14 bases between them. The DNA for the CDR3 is TGCGCCAGCAGCCAACCCGCGGTGGGGGGCCAAGAGACCCAGTACTTC. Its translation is CASSQPAVGGQETQYF.

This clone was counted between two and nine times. The DNA for the CDR3 is TGTGCCAGCAGCTTAGGGATTAGCTCCGGGGAGCTGTTTTTT. It yields the protein CASSLGISSGELFF. The V and J genes are TRBV7-2 and TRBJ2-2; no clear D gene. CDR1 and CDR2 from the germline V gene are SGHTA and FQGNSA. The V end lost 1 base, the J end lost 6 bases, and 9 bases lay between the germline ends. The CDR3 consists of 14 residues.

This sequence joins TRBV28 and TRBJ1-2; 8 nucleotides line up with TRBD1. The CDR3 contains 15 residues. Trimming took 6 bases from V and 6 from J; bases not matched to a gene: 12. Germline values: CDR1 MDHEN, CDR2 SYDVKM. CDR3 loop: CASSPGGGQSDGYTF. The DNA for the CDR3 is TGTGCCAGCAGCCCAGGGGGCGGTCAGAGTGATGGCTACACCTTC.

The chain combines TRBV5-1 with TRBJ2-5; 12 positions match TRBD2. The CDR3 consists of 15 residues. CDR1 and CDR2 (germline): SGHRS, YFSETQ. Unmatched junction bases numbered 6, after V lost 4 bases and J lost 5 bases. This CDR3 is CASSIRLAGVETQYF. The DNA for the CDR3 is TGCGCCAGCAGCATACGACTAGCGGGAGTGGAGACCCAGTACTTC.

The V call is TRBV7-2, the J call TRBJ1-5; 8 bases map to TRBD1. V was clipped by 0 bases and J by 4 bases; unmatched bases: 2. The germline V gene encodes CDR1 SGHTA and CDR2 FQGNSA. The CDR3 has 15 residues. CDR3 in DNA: TGTGCCAGCAGCTTAGCCAGGGGGCCTAATCAGCCCCAGCATTTT. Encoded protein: CASSLARGPNQPQHF. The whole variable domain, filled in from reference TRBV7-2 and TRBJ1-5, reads GAGVSQSPSNKVTEKGKDVELRCDPISGHTALYWYRQSLGQGLEFLIYFQGNSAPDKSGLPSDRFSAERTGGSVSTLTIQRTQQEDSAVYLCASSLARGPNQPQHFGDGTRLSIL.

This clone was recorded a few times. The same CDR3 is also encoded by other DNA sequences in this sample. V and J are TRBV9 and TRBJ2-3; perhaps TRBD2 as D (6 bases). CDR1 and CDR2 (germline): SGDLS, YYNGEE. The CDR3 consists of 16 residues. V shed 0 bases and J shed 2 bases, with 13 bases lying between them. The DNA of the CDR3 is TGTGCCAGCAGCGTAGGTATAGCGGACCACACAGATACGCAGTATTTT. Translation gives CASSVGIADHTDTQYF.

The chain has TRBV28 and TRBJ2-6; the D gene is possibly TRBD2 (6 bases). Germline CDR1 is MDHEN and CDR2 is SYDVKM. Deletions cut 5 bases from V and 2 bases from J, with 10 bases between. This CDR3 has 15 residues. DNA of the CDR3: TGTGCCAGCAGTATCGGGAGAGCTGGGGCCAACGTCCTGACTTTC. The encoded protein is CASSIGRAGANVLTF.

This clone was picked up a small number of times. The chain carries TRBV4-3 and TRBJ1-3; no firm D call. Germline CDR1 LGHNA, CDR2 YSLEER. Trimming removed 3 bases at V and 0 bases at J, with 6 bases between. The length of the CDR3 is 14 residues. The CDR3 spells CASSHGNSGNTIYF. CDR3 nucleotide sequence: TGCGCCAGCAGCCACGGGAACTCTGGAAACACCATATATTTT.

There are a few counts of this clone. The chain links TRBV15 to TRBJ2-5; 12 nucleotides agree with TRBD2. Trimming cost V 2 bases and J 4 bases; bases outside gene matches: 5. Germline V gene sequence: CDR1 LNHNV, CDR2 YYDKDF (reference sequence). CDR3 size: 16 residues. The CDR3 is CATSRLAGGPGETQYF. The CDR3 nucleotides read TGTGCCACCAGCAGACTAGCGGGAGGGCCCGGAGAGACCCAGTACTTC.

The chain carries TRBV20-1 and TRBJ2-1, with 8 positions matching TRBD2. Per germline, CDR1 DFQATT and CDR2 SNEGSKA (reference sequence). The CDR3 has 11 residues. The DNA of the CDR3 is TGCAGAGGCGGGGGGAACAATGAGCAGTTCTTC. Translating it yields CRGGGNNEQFF.

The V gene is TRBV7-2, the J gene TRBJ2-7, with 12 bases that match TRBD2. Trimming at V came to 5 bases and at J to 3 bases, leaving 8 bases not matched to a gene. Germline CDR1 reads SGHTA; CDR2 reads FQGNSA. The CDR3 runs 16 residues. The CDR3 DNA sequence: TGTGCCAGCAGCCCTGGACTAGCGGGAATAGTCTACGAGCAGTACTTC. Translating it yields CASSPGLAGIVYEQYF.

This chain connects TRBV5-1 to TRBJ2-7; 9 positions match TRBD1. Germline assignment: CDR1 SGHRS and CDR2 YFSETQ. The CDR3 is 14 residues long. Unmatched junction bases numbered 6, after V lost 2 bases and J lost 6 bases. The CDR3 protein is CASSFWTGAGEQYF. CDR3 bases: TGCGCCAGCAGCTTTTGGACAGGGGCGGGCGAGCAGTACTTC.

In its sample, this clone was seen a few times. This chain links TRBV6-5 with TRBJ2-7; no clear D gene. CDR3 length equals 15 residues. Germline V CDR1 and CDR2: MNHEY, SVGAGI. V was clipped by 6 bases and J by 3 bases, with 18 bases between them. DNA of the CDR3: TGTGCCAGCAGCTTTAGTAGTTCTGGCGGCTACGAGCAGTACTTC. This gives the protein CASSFSSSGGYEQYF.